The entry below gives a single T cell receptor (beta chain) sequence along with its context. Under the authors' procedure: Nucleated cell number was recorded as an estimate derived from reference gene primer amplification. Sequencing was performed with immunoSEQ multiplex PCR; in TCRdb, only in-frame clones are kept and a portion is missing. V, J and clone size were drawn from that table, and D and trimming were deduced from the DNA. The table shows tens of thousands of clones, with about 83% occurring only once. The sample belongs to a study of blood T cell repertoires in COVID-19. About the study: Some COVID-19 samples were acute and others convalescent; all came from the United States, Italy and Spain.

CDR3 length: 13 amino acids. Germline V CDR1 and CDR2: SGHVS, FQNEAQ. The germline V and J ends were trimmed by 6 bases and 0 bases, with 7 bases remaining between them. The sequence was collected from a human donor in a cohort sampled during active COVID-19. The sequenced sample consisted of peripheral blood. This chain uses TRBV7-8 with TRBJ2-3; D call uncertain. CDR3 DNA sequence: TGTGCCAGCAGGGGCCCTAGCACAGATACGCAGTATTTT. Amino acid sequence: CASRGPSTDTQYF.